This entry lists 30 T cell receptor beta chains sequenced from one sample in a study of blood T cells in healthy people across ages. A sample-barcoded 5' primer and a J-beta primer mix were used in a second PCR of about 7 to 12 cycles. TCRdb called the 5' RACE reads again in MiXCR, with one record for every CDR3 protein. The sample includes roughly 860,000 distinct CDR3 sequences, approximately 59% of them seen just once. The specimen sequenced was blood. These receptors came from a man in his thirties or forties in good health.

The chain employs TRBV11-1 and TRBJ2-3; D ambiguous. Germline lookup yields CDR1 SGHAT and CDR2 FQDESV (reference sequence). The CDR3 covers 14 residues. Trimming pared 6 bases from V and 2 bases from J, leaving 12 bases between. CDR3 DNA: TGTGCCAGCAGATCAGCCCCCCACACAGATACGCAGTATTTT. This gives the protein CASRSAPHTDTQYF.

V and J are TRBV11-2 and TRBJ2-7; weak D call: TRBD1 (8 bases). Germline CDR1 SGHAT, CDR2 FQNNGV. The V and J ends lost 5 bases and 11 bases respectively, with 22 bases between them. The CDR3 contains 14 residues. CDR3 sequence reads: CASSPDGGQGGKYF. CDR3 DNA sequence: TGTGCCAGCAGCCCGGACGGCGGACAGGGAGGGAAGTACTTC.

This clonotype turned up a few times. The chain recombines TRBV7-2 with TRBJ1-4, with D tentatively TRBD1 (6 bases). This CDR3 region has 13 residues. Germline-derived CDR1 and CDR2 are SGHTA and FQGNSA. The V gene lost 5 bases and the J gene lost 6 bases, with 10 bases spanning the gap. The CDR3 reads CASSLGQYEKLFF. In nucleotides, the CDR3 is TGTGCCAGCAGCCTCGGACAGTATGAAAAACTGTTTTTT. Complete variable domain (other parts from reference TRBV7-2 and TRBJ1-4): GAGVSQSPSNKVTEKGKDVELRCDPISGHTALYWYRQSLGQGLEFLIYFQGNSAPDKSGLPSDRFSAERTGGSVSTLTIQRTQQEDSAVYLCASSLGQYEKLFFGSGTQLSVL.

This clonotype was counted between two and nine times. The genes are TRBV2 and TRBJ1-5; D possibly corresponds to TRBD1 (5 bases). This CDR3 is built from 14 residues. Trimming left V 5 bases short and J 1 base short, with 9 bases between. The germline CDR1 and CDR2 sequences are SNHLY and FYNNEI. As DNA, the CDR3 is TGTGCCAGCAGTCAGGGATGGAGCAATCAGCCCCAGCATTTT. This translates into CASSQGWSNQPQHF.

The J gene is TRBJ2-1, the V gene TRBV25-1; weak D call: TRBD2 (6 bases). Trimming stripped 0 bases from V and 4 bases from J, with 16 bases between. This CDR3 has 17 residues. CDR1 is MGHDK and CDR2 is SYGVNS in the germline V gene. CDR3 amino acids: CASSEYGAGIAYNEQFF. The CDR3 region has the DNA TGTGCCAGCAGTGAATATGGGGCGGGGATAGCGTACAATGAGCAGTTCTTC. The full variable domain, rest sourced from reference TRBV25-1 and TRBJ2-1, is EADIYQTPRYLVIGTGKKITLECSQTMGHDKMYWYQQDPGMELHLIHYSYGVNSTEKGDLSSESTVSRIRTEHFPLTLESARPSHTSQYLCASSEYGAGIAYNEQFFGPGTRLTVL.

The chain couples TRBV9 to TRBJ2-7; D is unresolved. V was cut by 4 bases and J by 0 bases, with 14 bases left in between. The germline V gene has CDR1 SGDLS and CDR2 YYNGEE. This CDR3 is built from 15 residues. This CDR3 reads CASSKGNFVSYEQYF. The CDR3 coding sequence is TGTGCCAGCAGCAAAGGTAACTTCGTCTCCTACGAGCAGTACTTC. Together with reference TRBV9 and TRBJ2-7, the CDR3 gives the full variable domain: DSGVTQTPKHLITATGQRVTLRCSPRSGDLSVYWYQQSLDQGLQFLIQYYNGEERAKGNILERFSAQQFPDLHSELNLSSLELGDSALYFCASSKGNFVSYEQYFGPGTRLTVT.

V gene TRBV20-1 combines with J gene TRBJ1-2; the D is unclear. Germline lookup yields CDR1 DFQATT and CDR2 SNEGSKA (reference sequence). The V and J ends lost 4 bases and 5 bases respectively, with 17 bases between them. The CDR3 runs 14 residues. The CDR3: CSATGDSGEYGYTF. The CDR3, as DNA: TGCAGTGCTACCGGGGATTCAGGAGAGTATGGCTACACCTTC.

V usage is TRBV4-3 and J usage is TRBJ2-2, with 7 bases that match TRBD1. The CDR3 spans 15 residues. Germline trimming cut 2 bases from V and 7 bases from J; bases unmatched to any gene: 7. CDR1 is LGHNA and CDR2 is YSLEER in the germline V gene. CDR3 region: CASSQPATGFGELFF. The CDR3 DNA reads as TGCGCCAGCAGCCAACCCGCGACAGGGTTCGGGGAGCTGTTTTTT.

This chain joins TRBV4-1 and TRBJ1-5, with TRBD1 matching over 9 bases. The V gene end was trimmed by 2 bases and the J gene end by 6 bases; junction bases not matched to a gene: 5. CDR3 length equals 15 residues. Germline-derived CDR1 and CDR2 are MGHRA and YSYEKL. The CDR3, as DNA: TGCGCCAGCAGCCAACCGGGACAGGGACGTCAGCCCCAGCATTTT. Its protein product is CASSQPGQGRQPQHF.

This chain joins TRBV5-8 and TRBJ2-1, with 7 bases matching TRBD1. The V segment lost 4 bases and the J segment 15 bases; nucleotides outside the gene matches: 10. Germline loops: CDR1 SGHTS, CDR2 YDEGEE. The CDR3 length is 12 residues. The chain's CDR3 is CASSQDQGDRFF. In DNA, the CDR3 is TGTGCCAGCAGCCAAGATCAGGGGGATAGGTTCTTC. Combining the CDR3 with reference TRBV5-8 and TRBJ2-1 gives the whole variable domain EAGVTQSPTHLIKTRGQQATLRCSPISGHTSVYWYQQALGLGLQFLLWYDEGEERNRGNFPPRFSGRQFPNYSSELNVNALELEDSALYLCASSQDQGDRFFGPGTRLTVL.

The chain joins TRBV6-5 to TRBJ2-6; tentative D call: TRBD1 (5 bases). The CDR3 runs to 16 residues. V was cut by 6 bases and J by 0 bases, with 12 bases left in between. Per the germline V gene, CDR1 is MNHEY and CDR2 is SVGAGI. The CDR3 is CASSPRQTSGANVLTF. In DNA form, the CDR3 reads TGTGCCAGCAGCCCTCGACAGACCTCTGGGGCCAACGTCCTGACTTTC.

The genes are TRBV28 and TRBJ2-1; 14 nucleotides agree with TRBD2. Germline V gives CDR1 MDHEN, CDR2 SYDVKM. There are 19 residues in the CDR3. Unmatched junction bases numbered 9, after V lost 5 bases and J lost 0 bases. For the CDR3, the DNA is TGTGCCAGCAGTCCGGGACTAGCGGGGGCCCTCTCCTCCTACAATGAGCAGTTCTTC. Translated, it gives CASSPGLAGALSSYNEQFF.

The CDR3 nucleotides read TGCAGTGCTCTTCGCCCCCAGAATGTCTACGAGCAGTACTTC. It translates to CSALRPQNVYEQYF. This rearrangement joins TRBV20-1 to TRBJ2-5; D unclear. The J call may be mistaken, given a closer DNA end match to TRBJ2-7. The germline V gene encodes CDR1 DFQATT and CDR2 SNEGSKA (reference sequence). CDR3 length: 14 residues.

The chain recombines TRBV5-1 with TRBJ2-6; D ambiguous. The CDR3 is 16 residues long. Germline V gene lookup returns CDR1 SGHRS and CDR2 YFSETQ. The germline V and J ends were trimmed by 4 bases and 0 bases, with 11 bases remaining between them. The CDR3 protein is CASSLPSGSGANVLTF. The DNA of the CDR3 is TGCGCCAGCAGCCTACCTTCAGGCTCTGGGGCCAACGTCCTGACTTTC.

Points on this clonotype: The junction and the germline gene differ at one end; a read error may be behind it. The V gene is TRBV5-6, the J gene TRBJ1-2; D gene ambiguous. The germline V gene encodes CDR1 SGHDT and CDR2 YYEEEE. The CDR3 is 14 amino acids. CDR3 sequence (DNA): TGCGCCAGCAGATCTGGACGAAACCTCTATGGCTACACCTTC. Its translation is CASRSGRNLYGYTF.

This clonotype came up a few times. CDR3 in DNA: TGTGCCACCAAAAGCGGGGGGGACTATGGCTACACCTTC. Translated, it gives CATKSGGDYGYTF. The chain joins TRBV28 to TRBJ1-2; possible D gene TRBD1, 5 bases. Trimming removed 10 bases from V and 3 bases from J, with 15 bases in between. Germline CDR1 is MDHEN and CDR2 is SYDVKM. This CDR3 comprises 13 residues.

Of note for this clonotype: A much bigger clone sits one base away, suggesting this may be a read error. V usage is TRBV7-2 and J usage is TRBJ1-2; 7 nucleotides line up with TRBD1. Germline V gives CDR1 SGHTA, CDR2 FQGNSA. The CDR3 spans 16 residues. The CDR3 region has the DNA TGTGCCAGCAGCTTAGTTTCCGGGACAGCTAACTATGGCCACACCTTC. Translating it yields CASSLVSGTANYGHTF.

The rearrangement joins TRBV2 to TRBJ2-5; D not resolved. The CDR3 runs to 11 residues. Trimming left V 7 bases short and J 11 bases short, with 14 bases between. Germline-derived CDR1 and CDR2 are SNHLY and FYNNEI. The CDR3 sequence: CASTAGSEQYF. CDR3 coding DNA: TGTGCCAGCACGGCAGGATCGGAGCAGTACTTC.

Remarks on this clonotype: A junction end diverges from the germline sequence, so it may reflect a read error. This chain uses TRBV27 with TRBJ2-1, with 7 bases that match TRBD1. Germline V gene sequence: CDR1 MNHEY, CDR2 SMNVEV (reference sequence). The CDR3 consists of 16 residues. CDR3 region: CASSLGTGVAYSEQFF. The CDR3 DNA reads as TGTGCCAGCAGTTTAGGAACAGGGGTGGCCTACAGTGAGCAGTTCTTC.

J is TRBJ2-1 and V is TRBV27; 9 nucleotides match TRBD1. There are 16 residues in the CDR3. Germline V lookup: CDR1 MNHEY, CDR2 SMNVEV (reference sequence). The V gene end was trimmed by 5 bases and the J gene end by 8 bases; junction bases not matched to a gene: 13. The CDR3 DNA sequence: TGTGCCAGCAGTGTCGGGGGACAGGGTCCGTATTATGAGCAGTTCTTC. It yields the protein CASSVGGQGPYYEQFF.

The chain uses TRBV27 and TRBJ2-4, with TRBD1 matching 8 bases. The better agreement between TRBJ2-7 and the DNA end casts doubt on the J call. The CDR3 has 15 amino acids. Germline lookup yields CDR1 MNHEY and CDR2 SMNVEV (reference sequence). The CDR3 region is CASSFTRTGTHEQYF. The CDR3 DNA follows: TGTGCCAGCAGTTTCACAAGGACAGGGACCCACGAGCAGTACTTC.

This rearrangement joins TRBV29-1 to TRBJ2-5, with a weak D call TRBD1 (6 bases). The V end lost 4 bases, the J end lost 2 bases, and 14 bases lay between the germline ends. This CDR3 is 14 amino acids long. The germline CDR1 and CDR2 sequences are SQVTM and ANQGSEA. Written as DNA, the CDR3 is TGCAGCGTTGGTGGGCTGGGGGCTCAAGAGACCCAGTACTTC. Residues: CSVGGLGAQETQYF. The full variable domain, completed using reference TRBV29-1 and TRBJ2-5, is SAVISQKPSRDICQRGTSLTIQCQVDSQVTMMFWYRQQPGQSLTLIATANQGSEATYESGFVIDKFPISRPNLTFSTLTVSNMSPEDSSIYLCSVGGLGAQETQYFGPGTRLLVL.

The chain couples TRBV11-1 to TRBJ2-1; no reliable D call. The CDR3 extends over 11 amino acids. The germline CDR1 and CDR2 sequences are SGHAT and FQDESV (reference sequence). V lost 7 bases to trimming and J lost 6 bases, with 7 bases between them. CDR3 sequence (DNA): TGTGCCAGCAAAAAGGCCAATGAGCAGTTCTTC. Protein product: CASKKANEQFF.

The chain joins TRBV6-5 to TRBJ2-7; a weak D match, TRBD1 (5 bases). The V end was cut by 6 bases, the J end by 1 base, with 10 bases between. This CDR3 has 13 amino acids. Germline loops: CDR1 MNHEY, CDR2 SVGAGI. The CDR3 region is CASRAGQSYEQYF. CDR3 DNA sequence: TGTGCCAGCAGAGCCGGACAATCCTACGAGCAGTACTTC.

The CDR3 DNA follows: TGTGCCATCATGGAAGGGACAGGCCTCCTTGGGGGTGGCTACACCTTC. Its translation is CAIMEGTGLLGGGYTF. The V call is TRBV10-3, the J call TRBJ1-2, with TRBD1 identical over 8 bases. CDR3 size: 16 residues. The V gene end was trimmed by 7 bases and the J gene end by 7 bases; junction bases not matched to a gene: 17. The germline CDR1 and CDR2 sequences are ENHRY and SYGVKD.

CDR3 in DNA: TGTGCCAGCAGCTTCGCGGGGGCAGCTGATAACTACGAGCAGTACTTC. Protein: CASSFAGAADNYEQYF. The gene calls are TRBV7-9 and TRBJ2-7; D possibly corresponds to TRBD2 (7 bases). V shed 3 bases and J shed 3 bases, with 18 bases lying between them. The CDR3 has 16 residues. CDR1 SEHNR and CDR2 FQNEAQ come from the germline V gene (reference sequence).

Comment on this clonotype: A junction boundary mismatches the germline segment, possibly from a read error. This chain joins TRBV12-3 or TRBV12-4 and TRBJ1-4; 8 bases line up with TRBD1. The CDR3 spans 13 residues. CDR3 bases: TGTGCCTGCAGACTACAGGGGGAAGAAAAACTGTTTTTT. Its translation: CACRLQGEEKLFF.

CDR3 coding DNA: TGTGCCAGCAAGCGGGGCGGCCTGAGAGGCTACACCTTC. Translating gives CASKRGGLRGYTF. This chain joins TRBV6-2 or TRBV6-3 and TRBJ1-2; D may be TRBD1 (5 bases). Trimming cost V 7 bases and J 8 bases, with 17 bases left between them. The CDR3 sequence is 13 residues long. CDR1 and CDR2 (germline): MNHEY, SVGEGT.

This clonotype occurred many times. The CDR3 DNA sequence: TGTGCCAGCAGCATCACAGATACGCAGTATTTT. It codes for CASSITDTQYF. The chain links TRBV7-8 to TRBJ2-3; unclear D gene. The ends were cut back, 5 bases at V and 2 bases at J, with 2 bases in the middle. This CDR3 has 11 residues. Germline V CDR1 and CDR2: SGHVS, FQNEAQ.

The V and J genes are TRBV7-9 and TRBJ1-5; TRBD1 is a possible D gene (5 bases). CDR1 and CDR2 (germline): SEHNR, FQNEAQ (reference sequence). Trimming cost V 5 bases and J 2 bases, with 7 bases left between them. The CDR3 runs to 13 residues. CDR3 DNA: TGTGCCAGCAGCCGGGACGGCAATCAGCCCCAGCATTTT. Translating gives CASSRDGNQPQHF. Variable domain in full (rest from reference TRBV7-9 and TRBJ1-5): DTGVSQNPRHKITKRGQNVTFRCDPISEHNRLYWYRQTLGQGPEFLTYFQNEAQLEKSRLLSDRFSAERPKGSFSTLEIQRTEQGDSAMYLCASSRDGNQPQHFGDGTRLSIL.